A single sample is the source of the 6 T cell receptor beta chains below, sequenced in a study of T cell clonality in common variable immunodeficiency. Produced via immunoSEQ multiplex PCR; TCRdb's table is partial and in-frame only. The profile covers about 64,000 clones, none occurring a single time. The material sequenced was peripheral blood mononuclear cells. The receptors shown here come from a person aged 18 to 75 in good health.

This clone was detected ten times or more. CDR3 DNA (partial): TGTGCCAGCTCCCCGGGACAGCATAATTCACCC. Protein sequence: CASSPGQHNSP. The entire CDR3 is CASSPGQHNSPLHF. The chain joins TRBV18 to TRBJ1-6, with 7 positions matching TRBD1. From the germline J gene comes the end of the CDR3, since the read stops 3 residues before it. V trimming: 6 bases; J trimming: 5 bases; junction bases outside the gene matches: 4. The germline V gene has CDR1 KGHSH and CDR2 LQKENI. This CDR3 spans 14 amino acids.

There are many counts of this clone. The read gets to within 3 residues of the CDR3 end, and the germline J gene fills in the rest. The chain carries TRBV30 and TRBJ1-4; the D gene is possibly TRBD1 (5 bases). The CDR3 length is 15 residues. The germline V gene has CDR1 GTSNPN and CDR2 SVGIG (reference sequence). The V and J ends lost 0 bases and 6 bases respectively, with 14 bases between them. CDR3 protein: CAWSVPHRGDEKLFF. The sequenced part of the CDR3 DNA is TGTGCCTGGAGTGTACCCCATCGGGGGGATGAAAAA.

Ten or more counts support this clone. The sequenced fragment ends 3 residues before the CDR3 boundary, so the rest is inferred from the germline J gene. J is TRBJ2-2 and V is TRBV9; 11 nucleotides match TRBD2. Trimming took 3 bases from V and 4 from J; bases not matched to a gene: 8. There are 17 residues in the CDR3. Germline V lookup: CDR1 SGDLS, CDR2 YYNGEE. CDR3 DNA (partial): TGTGCCAGCAGCGCCCTAGCGGGAGGTTTCGTCACCGGGGAG. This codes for CASSALAGGFVTGE. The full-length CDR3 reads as CASSALAGGFVTGELFF.

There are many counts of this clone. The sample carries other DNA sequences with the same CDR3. CDR3 bases read: TGTGCCAGCAGGGGGGACAGGGGGGAAAATTCACCC. Its translation is CASRGDRGENSP. The complete CDR3 sequence is CASRGDRGENSPLHF. The J gene is TRBJ1-6, the V gene TRBV2; 11 nucleotides agree with TRBD1. The read halts 3 residues ahead of the CDR3 end, with the missing end drawn from the germline J gene. The J segment lost 7 bases and the V segment lost 6 bases, leaving 5 bases of the junction unmatched. CDR3 length: 15 residues. Germline CDR1 and CDR2: SNHLY and FYNNEI.

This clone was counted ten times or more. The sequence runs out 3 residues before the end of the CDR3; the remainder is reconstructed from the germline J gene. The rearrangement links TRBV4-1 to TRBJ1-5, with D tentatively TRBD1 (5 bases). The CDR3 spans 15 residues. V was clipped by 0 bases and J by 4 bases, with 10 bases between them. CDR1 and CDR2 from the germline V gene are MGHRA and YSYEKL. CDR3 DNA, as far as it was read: TGCGCCAGCAGCCAAGAACCGGGGGGGAATCAGCCC. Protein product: CASSQEPGGNQP. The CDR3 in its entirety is CASSQEPGGNQPQHF.

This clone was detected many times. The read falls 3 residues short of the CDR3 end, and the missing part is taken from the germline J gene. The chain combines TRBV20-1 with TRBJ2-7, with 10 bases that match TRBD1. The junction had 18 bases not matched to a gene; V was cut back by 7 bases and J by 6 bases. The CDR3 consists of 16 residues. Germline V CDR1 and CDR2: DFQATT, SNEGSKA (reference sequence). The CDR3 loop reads CSDLPLPGQGMREQYF. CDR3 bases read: TGCAGTGACCTCCCCTTGCCGGGACAGGGGATGCGCGAG.